The next 22 T cell receptor beta chains were all read from a single sample in a study of shared clonotypes between healthy human individuals (dated by TCRdb to 2019 to 2021). Library method: the immunoSEQ multiplex PCR assay. Sourced from immuneACCESS, this table was stored by TCRdb with only in-frame sequences that have V and J called. A share of the clones is absent; for the studies checked, an unresolved V gene accounts for under half, and the remainder has no known explanation. For this sample the table gives about 320,000 clones, of which around 87% were detected only once. The ten biggest clones cover about a sixth of the sample. Sequences were obtained from memory CD8+ T cells sorted from blood. Interpreted using the paper, the cell subset or site label stands for: CD45RO+ cells pooled with CCR7-negative TemRA cells. The receptors come from a man between 18 and 29 years old in good health.

The genes are TRBV7-9 and TRBJ2-2; D is unresolved. V lost 2 bases to trimming and J lost 0 bases, with 7 bases between them. The CDR3 consists of 15 residues. Germline V gene lookup returns CDR1 SEHNR and CDR2 FQNEAQ (reference sequence). The chain's CDR3 is CASSLWTSNTGELFF. The DNA of the CDR3 is TGTGCCAGCAGCTTATGGACGTCGAACACCGGGGAGCTGTTTTTT.

This rearrangement joins TRBV4-3 to TRBJ1-2, with 8 bases matching TRBD1. V lost 3 bases, J lost 4 bases, and 22 bases stayed unmatched. The CDR3 runs to 20 residues. In germline, CDR1 is LGHNA, CDR2 YSLEER. Here the CDR3 reads CASSHDDWTGNGLKGYGYTF. The CDR3, as DNA: TGCGCCAGCAGCCATGATGATTGGACAGGGAACGGACTAAAAGGCTATGGCTACACCTTC.

V gene TRBV9 combines with J gene TRBJ2-3; D unresolved. The CDR3 is 15 residues long. Looked up from germline, CDR1 is SGDLS and CDR2 is YYNGEE. V was trimmed by 3 bases and J by 4 bases, leaving 15 bases between them. For the CDR3, the DNA is TGTGCCAGCAGCGCCTTTCTAGGAACCTCAGATACGCAGTATTTT. Amino acid sequence: CASSAFLGTSDTQYF.

The chain carries TRBV4-1 and TRBJ2-7; 8 nucleotides align to TRBD2. J lost 4 bases, V lost 4 bases, and 12 bases had no gene match. Germline loops: CDR1 MGHRA, CDR2 YSYEKL. The CDR3 runs to 16 residues. The CDR3 region is CASSRSGAGGMYEQYF. CDR3 DNA sequence: TGCGCCAGCAGCCGGTCAGGGGCGGGGGGCATGTACGAGCAGTACTTC.

The chain uses TRBV27 and TRBJ2-1; weak D call: TRBD1 (6 bases). The length of the CDR3 is 15 residues. CDR1 and CDR2 from the germline V gene are MNHEY and SMNVEV (reference sequence). Trimming removed 4 bases at V and 7 bases at J, with 17 bases between. Here the CDR3 DNA reads TGTGCCAGCAGTTCCAGGGGTACGCTGGGGAATGAGCAGTTCTTC. Amino acid sequence: CASSSRGTLGNEQFF.

V and J are TRBV29-1 and TRBJ2-5; TRBD2 aligns across 9 bases. The J segment lost 5 bases and the V segment lost 0 bases, leaving 4 bases of the junction unmatched. CDR1 SQVTM and CDR2 ANQGSEA come from the germline V gene. The CDR3 is 14 amino acids. The CDR3 reads CSVEDLAGSETQYF. The CDR3, as DNA: TGCAGCGTTGAAGACCTAGCGGGATCCGAGACCCAGTACTTC.

This rearrangement joins TRBV6-5 to TRBJ2-7, with a weak D call TRBD2 (6 bases). The ends were cut back, 0 bases at V and 3 bases at J, with 15 bases in the middle. Germline loops: CDR1 MNHEY, CDR2 SVGAGI. The CDR3 runs 16 residues. CDR3 nucleotides: TGTGCCAGCAGTTACTCGAAAGGGACTTCTGGCTACGAGCAGTACTTC. Translated: CASSYSKGTSGYEQYF.

Details on this clone: With only one base between it and a far larger clone, this is likely a read error. At the DNA level, this CDR3 is encoded by other sequences in the same sample as well. This chain links TRBV11-2 with TRBJ2-7, with D perhaps given as TRBD1 or TRBD2 (5 bases each). Trimming pared 1 base from V and 6 bases from J, leaving 7 bases between. The V gene's germline CDR1 is SGHAT and CDR2 FQNNGV. The CDR3 loop spans 12 amino acids. The DNA for the CDR3 is TGTGCCAGCAGCTTAGGGGGGATCGAGCAGTACTTC. This codes for CASSLGGIEQYF.

The chain combines TRBV5-8 with TRBJ2-7; TRBD2 agrees at 14 bases. The V segment lost 2 bases and the J segment 2 bases; nucleotides outside the gene matches: 9. The CDR3 sequence is 18 residues long. Germline CDR1 reads SGHTS; CDR2 reads YDEGEE. Written as DNA, the CDR3 is TGTGCCAGCAGCTTCCCGGGACTAGCGGGAGCCCTAACCTACGAGCAGTACTTC. It translates to CASSFPGLAGALTYEQYF.

The chain carries TRBV9 and TRBJ1-1, with 7 bases that match TRBD1. V lost 3 bases to trimming and J lost 2 bases; unmatched junction nucleotides: 4. The CDR3 runs 14 residues. Germline V gene data show CDR1 as SGDLS and CDR2 as YYNGEE. Here the CDR3 reads CASSGGQTNTEAFF. The CDR3, as DNA: TGTGCCAGCAGCGGGGGACAGACTAACACTGAAGCTTTCTTT. The complete variable domain, with remaining parts taken from reference TRBV9 and TRBJ1-1, reads DSGVTQTPKHLITATGQRVTLRCSPRSGDLSVYWYQQSLDQGLQFLIQYYNGEERAKGNILERFSAQQFPDLHSELNLSSLELGDSALYFCASSGGQTNTEAFFGQGTRLTVV.

The CDR3 spells CASSLVPSFNYGYTF. DNA of the CDR3: TGTGCCAGCAGCTTGGTACCGAGTTTTAACTATGGCTACACCTTC. This sequence joins TRBV5-6 and TRBJ1-2, with no clear D. V was pared by 0 bases and J by 1 base, with 10 bases between. The V gene's germline CDR1 is SGHDT and CDR2 YYEEEE. The CDR3 runs to 15 residues.

The chain has TRBV4-1 and TRBJ1-2, with 7 bases matching TRBD1. The germline CDR1 and CDR2 sequences are MGHRA and YSYEKL. The CDR3 length is 14 residues. The trim removed 1 base at V and 4 bases at J, leaving 3 bases unmatched. The CDR3 DNA reads TGCGCCAGCAGCCAAGTCCAGGGGGTCTATGGCTACACCTTC. Translated: CASSQVQGVYGYTF.

This clone was picked up one time. The J gene is TRBJ2-1, the V gene TRBV2; the match to TRBD2 covers 9 bases. V lost 3 bases to trimming and J lost 3 bases; unmatched junction nucleotides: 3. The CDR3 runs 15 residues. Germline CDR1 reads SNHLY; CDR2 reads FYNNEI. CDR3 nucleotide sequence: TGTGCCAGCAGTGATGGAGCGGGAGGCTACAATGAGCAGTTCTTC. As protein: CASSDGAGGYNEQFF.

The genes are TRBV2 and TRBJ2-3; D gene ambiguous. The germline V gene has CDR1 SNHLY and CDR2 FYNNEI. Trimming removed 4 bases at V and 0 bases at J, with 8 bases between. The length of the CDR3 is 14 residues. CDR3 amino acids: CASSVVPSTDTQYF. The CDR3 DNA is TGTGCCAGCAGTGTGGTACCTAGCACAGATACGCAGTATTTT.

The rearrangement joins TRBV5-6 to TRBJ1-2; 9 nucleotides line up with TRBD1. Germline V CDR1 and CDR2: SGHDT, YYEEEE. The V gene end was trimmed by 4 bases and the J gene end by 3 bases; junction bases not matched to a gene: 7. The CDR3 is made up of 15 amino acids. For the CDR3, the DNA is TGTGCCAGCAGCCCTCGGGGACAGGGTGACTATGGCTACACCTTC. It codes for CASSPRGQGDYGYTF.

V is TRBV27 and J is TRBJ2-7; TRBD1 aligns across 9 bases. V shed 5 bases and J 5 bases; nucleotides not matched to a gene: 7. CDR3 length: 14 amino acids. Germline loops: CDR1 MNHEY, CDR2 SMNVEV (reference sequence). CDR3 sequence: CASSPGTGNDEQYF. The CDR3 coding sequence is TGTGCCAGCAGTCCTGGGACAGGGAACGACGAGCAGTACTTC.

The V and J genes are TRBV27 and TRBJ2-3; D remains ambiguous. Trimming left V 2 bases short and J 6 bases short, with 12 bases between. The length of the CDR3 is 14 residues. Germline CDR1 MNHEY, CDR2 SMNVEV (reference sequence). The CDR3 region is CASSLRLGWDTQYF. As DNA, the CDR3 is TGTGCCAGCAGTTTAAGGCTGGGATGGGATACGCAGTATTTT.

This clone has at least ten counts. This chain uses TRBV7-3 with TRBJ2-3; 9 bases are a match to TRBD1. From germline, CDR1 is SGHTA and CDR2 FQGTGA. The junction had 3 bases not matched to a gene; V was cut back by 1 base and J by 4 bases. The CDR3 covers 15 residues. The CDR3 nucleotides read TGTGCCAGCAGCTTAAACAGGGGGCCGTCAGATACGCAGTATTTT. Protein product: CASSLNRGPSDTQYF.

V is TRBV27 and J is TRBJ2-2, with 7 bases identical to TRBD1. Trimming took 6 bases from V and 0 from J; bases not matched to a gene: 7. Germline-derived CDR1 and CDR2 are MNHEY and SMNVEV (reference sequence). The CDR3 is made up of 16 amino acids. The DNA of the CDR3 is TGTGCCAGCAGCATGGTGGGGACAGCGAACACCGGGGAGCTGTTTTTT. Translating it yields CASSMVGTANTGELFF.

This chain joins TRBV4-1 and TRBJ1-5; TRBD1 matches 7 bases. With V trimmed by 1 base and J by 5 bases, 8 bases remained unmatched. This CDR3 spans 16 amino acids. The germline V gene encodes CDR1 MGHRA and CDR2 YSYEKL. CDR3 sequence: CASSQGGGGRYQPQHF. The DNA of the CDR3 is TGCGCCAGCAGCCAAGGGGGAGGGGGCCGTTATCAGCCCCAGCATTTT.

The chain has TRBV29-1 and TRBJ2-7, with 10 bases lining up with TRBD1. The CDR3 has 13 amino acids. The J segment lost 7 bases and the V segment lost 7 bases, leaving 10 bases of the junction unmatched. The germline V gene has CDR1 SQVTM and CDR2 ANQGSEA. The CDR3 region has the DNA TGCAGCGCCGAGGGACAGGGGTTTAGGGAGCAGTACTTC. It is translated as CSAEGQGFREQYF.

This clone was seen once. The rearrangement links TRBV27 to TRBJ1-3; the D is unclear. V was shortened by 7 bases and J by 4 bases, with 8 bases between the two germline ends. Germline V gives CDR1 MNHEY, CDR2 SMNVEV (reference sequence). The CDR3 consists of 12 residues. The CDR3, as DNA: TGTGCCAGCAAGGACCCCGGAAACACCATATATTTT. This gives the protein CASKDPGNTIYF.